The TCR beta chain described here comes from a study of T-cell reconstitution after alpha-beta-depleted transplantation in children. Unique molecular identifiers were used in preparing the TCRbeta library. Via MiXCR, TCRdb re-called the PCR reads, giving one row per CDR3 protein. The sample has hundreds of thousands of distinct CDR3 sequences; 16% are singletons. CDR3 length: 14 residues. V was clipped by 2 bases and J by 6 bases, with 11 bases between them. The germline gives CDR1 MNHEY, CDR2 SVGAGI. The table lists this clonotype with a few counts. The receptor was isolated from a human donor who donated a stem cell graft to a child with acute myeloid leukemia. Sequencing was performed on PBMCs from the stem cell graft donor, taken from the stem cell graft. This chain joins TRBV6-5 and TRBJ2-1; the D gene is possibly TRBD1 (5 bases). CDR3 in DNA: TGTGCCAGCAGTTACGGCAGGGTCGCCAATGAGCAGTTCTTC. This sequence encodes CASSYGRVANEQFF.